These T cell receptor beta chains were read from a single sample in a study of cytomegalovirus exposure and HLA in healthy donors. Using immunoSEQ multiplex PCR, the repertoire was profiled, and TCRdb retains in-frame clones only, with some absent. The sample yields roughly 200,000 clones, less than 90% seen once. The source material was PBMCs. These receptors all come from a woman under 40 in good health and CMV-seronegative. The CDR3 runs from the conserved cysteine through the conserved F or W. D genes are given only for firm matches. A row's size may be missing; if present it is once, few, many or a size class.

d_gene | abundance | j_gene | v_gene | CDR3nt | CDR3aa
- | few | TRBJ2-1 | TRBV7-6 | TGTGCCAGCAGCTCCCCCCAGGATGAGCAGTTCTTC | CASSSPQDEQFF
TRBD1 | - | TRBJ2-7 | TRBV2 | TGTGCCAGCATTCCCGGGACAGGGTCTTACGAGCAGTACTTC | CASIPGTGSYEQYF
- | - | TRBJ2-5 | TRBV7-9 | TGTGCCAGCAGCTCAGGGCAAGAGACCCAGTACTTC | CASSSGQETQYF
- | - | TRBJ2-1 | TRBV25-1 | TGTGCCAGCAGTGACCGCGGGAACGGCGATGAGCAGTTCTTC | CASSDRGNGDEQFF
TRBD2 | - | TRBJ2-1 | TRBV29-1 | TGCAGCGTCGGGACTAGCGGGTACAATGAGCAGTTCTTC | CSVGTSGYNEQFF
- | once | TRBJ2-1 | TRBV18 | TGTGCCAGCTCACCAAGTAGAAGGGGCGGCCACAATGAGCAGTTCTTC | CASSPSRRGGHNEQFF
TRBD1 | - | TRBJ2-7 | TRBV7-9 | TGTGCCAGCAGTGGACAGGGGAACGAGCAGTACTTC | CASSGQGNEQYF
TRBD2 | once | TRBJ2-7 | TRBV5-5 | TGTGCCAGCAGCTTCGGGACTATGTCCCAGGTGCAGTACTTC | CASSFGTMSQVQYF
TRBD2 | - | TRBJ2-3 | TRBV5-1 | TGCGCCAGCAGCCAAAGTGGAGCGGGAGTGGATACGCAGTATTTT | CASSQSGAGVDTQYF
TRBD2 | - | TRBJ2-1 | TRBV11-2 | TGTGCCAGCAGCCCCTCTAGCGGGGGGCAGTTCTTC | CASSPSSGGQFF
- | - | TRBJ2-7 | TRBV10-3 | TGTGCCATCAGTGTCACAAACTACGAGCAGTACTTC | CAISVTNYEQYF
TRBD2 | - | TRBJ2-1 | TRBV9 | TGTGCCAGCAGCCTACTAGCGGGGGGTGGCGGTGAGCAGTTCTTC | CASSLLAGGGGEQFF
- | few | TRBJ1-1 | TRBV7-9 | TGTGCCAGCAGCTCACCTACAGGTCCAACGGGAGCTTTCTTT | CASSSPTGPTGAFF
- | - | TRBJ2-3 | TRBV5-1 | TGCGCCAGCAGCTTGCCCCCCGGAGGTCGAGATACGCAGTATTTT | CASSLPPGGRDTQYF
- | - | TRBJ2-5 | TRBV11-1 | TGTGCCAGCAGCTCTATAGGGCAGGGTCGTCAAGAGACCCAGTACTTC | CASSSIGQGRQETQYF
TRBD1 | - | TRBJ2-3 | TRBV5-4 | TGTGCCAGCAGCTTCGGACAGGAAGGCACAGATACGCAGTATTTT | CASSFGQEGTDTQYF
- | once | TRBJ2-3 | TRBV9 | TGTGCCAGCAGCGTAGCGGGAGCCGGCACAGATACGCAGTATTTT | CASSVAGAGTDTQYF